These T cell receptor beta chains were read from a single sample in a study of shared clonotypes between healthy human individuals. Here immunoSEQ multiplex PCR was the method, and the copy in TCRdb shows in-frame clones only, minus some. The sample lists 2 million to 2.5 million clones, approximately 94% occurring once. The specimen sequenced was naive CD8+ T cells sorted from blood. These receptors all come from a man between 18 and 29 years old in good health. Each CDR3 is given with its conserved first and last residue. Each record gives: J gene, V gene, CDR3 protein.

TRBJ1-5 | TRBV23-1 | CASSPPYLRTLGNQPQHF
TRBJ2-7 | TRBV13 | CASSYRGRPEQYF
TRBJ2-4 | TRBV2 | CASRLTSGREVGKNIQYF
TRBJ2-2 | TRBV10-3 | CAISESPGSGTNTGELFF
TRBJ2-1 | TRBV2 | CASSEGPGVEQFF
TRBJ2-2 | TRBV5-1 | CASSPRGGDTGELFF
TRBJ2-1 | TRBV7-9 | CASSRTGYNEQFF
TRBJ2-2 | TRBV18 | CASSPGTIINGELFF
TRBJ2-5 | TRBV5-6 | CASSFSHETQYF
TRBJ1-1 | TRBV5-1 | CASSPAGGTEAFF
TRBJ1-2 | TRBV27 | CASSWDRGNYGYTF
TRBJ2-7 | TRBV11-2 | CASSLGGSGAYEQYF
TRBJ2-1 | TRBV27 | CASSRGDYSYNEQFF
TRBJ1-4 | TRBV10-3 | CAISERDRESEKLFF
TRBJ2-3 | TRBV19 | CASSIMAGGDTQYF
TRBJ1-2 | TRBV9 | CASSGTGKYGYTF
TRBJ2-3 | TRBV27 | CASSPWTSGRTDTQYF
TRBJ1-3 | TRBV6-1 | CASSDLRSGNTIYF
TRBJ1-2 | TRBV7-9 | CASSPSPGYLDGYTF
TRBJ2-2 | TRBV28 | CASSKVDTGELFF
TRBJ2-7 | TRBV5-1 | CASSLWSGGLFYEQYF
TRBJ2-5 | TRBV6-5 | CASSYGSSETQYF
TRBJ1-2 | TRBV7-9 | CASSLALGDGSYGYTF
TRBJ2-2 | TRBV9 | CASSAEQGWTGELFF
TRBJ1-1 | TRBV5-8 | CASSLGPYTEAFF
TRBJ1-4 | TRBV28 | CASSFPTILSTSTNEKLFF
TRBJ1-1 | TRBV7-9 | CASSQTVNTEAFF
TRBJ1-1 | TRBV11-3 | CASSLGPGTEAFF
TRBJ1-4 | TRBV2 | CASSEGRDVDEKLFF
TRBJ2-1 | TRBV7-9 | CASSSPRWGYNEQFF
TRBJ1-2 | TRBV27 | CASSSFDRAYGYTF
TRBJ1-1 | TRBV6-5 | CASSYSSYRQVSEAFF
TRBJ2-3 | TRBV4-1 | CASSQDLDTQYF
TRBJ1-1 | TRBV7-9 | CASSAGTGHEAFF
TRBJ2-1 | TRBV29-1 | CSVEGLAGLSYNEQFF
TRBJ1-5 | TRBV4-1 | CASSPRVGNIQPQHF
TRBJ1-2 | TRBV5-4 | CASSSLEGLDYGYTF
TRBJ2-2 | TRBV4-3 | CASSQDPGQGNTGELFF
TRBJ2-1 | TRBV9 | CASSVEGSGDEQFF
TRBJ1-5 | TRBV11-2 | CASSLAGGNNQPQHF
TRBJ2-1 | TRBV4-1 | CASSQETDLGPYNEQFF
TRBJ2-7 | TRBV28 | CASSLWGSYEQYF
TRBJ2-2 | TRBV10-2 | CASSERREYTGELFF
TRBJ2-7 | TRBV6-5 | CASSYSAFYEQYF
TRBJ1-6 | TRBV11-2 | CASSLARDRGYSPLHF
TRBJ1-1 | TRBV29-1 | CSAETLNTEAFF
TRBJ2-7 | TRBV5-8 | CASSQLRGRLVEQYF
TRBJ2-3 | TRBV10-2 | CASSETSGRNTQYF
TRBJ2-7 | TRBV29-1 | CSIRDGYEQYF
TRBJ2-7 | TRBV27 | CASSPGTGFYEQYF
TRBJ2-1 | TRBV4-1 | CASSLGPHGDSEQFF
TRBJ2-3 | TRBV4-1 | CASSQLAGGTTDTQYF
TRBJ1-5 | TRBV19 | CASTWGTDNQPQHF
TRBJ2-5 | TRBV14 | CASSQDDGTVFQYF
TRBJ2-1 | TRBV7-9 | CASRDSLRDEQFF
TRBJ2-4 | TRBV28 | CASSNRETGNIQYF
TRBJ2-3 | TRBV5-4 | CASSPDSGGTDTQYF